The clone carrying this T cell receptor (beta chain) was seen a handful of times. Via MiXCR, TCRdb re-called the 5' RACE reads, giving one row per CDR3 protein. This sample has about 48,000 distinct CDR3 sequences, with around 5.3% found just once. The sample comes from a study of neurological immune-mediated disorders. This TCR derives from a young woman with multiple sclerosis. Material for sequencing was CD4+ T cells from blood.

This chain's CDR3 is CASRPGDRGNQPQHF. As DNA, the CDR3 is TGTGCCAGCAGACCCGGGGACAGGGGCAATCAGCCCCAGCATTTT. V usage is TRBV6-2 or TRBV6-3 and J usage is TRBJ1-5; the match to TRBD1 covers 9 bases. This CDR3 is built from 15 residues. Germline V gene data show CDR1 as MNHEY and CDR2 as SVGEGT. V shed 6 bases and J 2 bases; nucleotides not matched to a gene: 5.